This T cell receptor (beta chain) is from a study of spatial heterogeneity in lung cancer. Whole-study context: The authors sequenced available follow-up PBMC samples, taken a median of approximately two years after resection. Detected beta-chain sequences consistently exceeded alpha-chain sequences. The study, taken as a whole, reports: Ubiquitous expanded tumor TCRs showed up in blood more at resection than follow-up.

This CDR3 is 16 amino acids long. The V gene end was trimmed by 0 bases and the J gene end by 0 bases; junction bases not matched to a gene: 4. The germline V gene encodes CDR1 SGHTA and CDR2 FQGNSA. At least ten counts were recorded for this clonotype. Its target is unknown. Time point reported: blood at routine non-recurrence follow-up after resection. Unsorted tumor, nontumor lung tissue or cryopreserved PBMC supplied the whole RNA. TCRdb fed the 5' RACE reads into MiXCR, producing one record per CDR3 protein. The data show some 110,000 distinct CDR3 sequences, less than 15% seen once. This specimen was PBMCs, taken at follow-up. The origin of this receptor is a male donor with early-stage non-small cell lung cancer. The chain uses TRBV7-2 and TRBJ1-1; the match to TRBD1 covers 7 bases. CDR3 in DNA: TGTGCCAGCAGCTTAGCGGGGACAGTACTGAACACTGAAGCTTTCTTT. Amino acids: CASSLAGTVLNTEAFF.